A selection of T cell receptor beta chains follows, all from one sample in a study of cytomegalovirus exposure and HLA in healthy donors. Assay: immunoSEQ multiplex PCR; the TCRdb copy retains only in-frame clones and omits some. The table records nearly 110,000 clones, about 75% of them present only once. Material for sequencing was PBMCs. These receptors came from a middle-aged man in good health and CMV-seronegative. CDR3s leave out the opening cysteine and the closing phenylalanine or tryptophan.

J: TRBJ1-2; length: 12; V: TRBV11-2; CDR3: ASSLSRTGGGYT
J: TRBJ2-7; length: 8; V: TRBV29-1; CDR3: SVPWQGQY
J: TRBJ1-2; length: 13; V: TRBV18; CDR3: ASSPSQGFNYGYT
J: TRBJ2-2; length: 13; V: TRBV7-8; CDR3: ASSLRGGLGGELF
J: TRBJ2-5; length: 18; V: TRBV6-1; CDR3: ASSEVWRTSGVKGQETQY
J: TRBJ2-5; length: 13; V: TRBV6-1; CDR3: ASSPTGGAEETQY
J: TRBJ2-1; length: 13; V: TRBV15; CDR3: ATSRDPGLYNEQF
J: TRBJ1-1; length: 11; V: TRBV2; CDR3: ASLRGQNTEAF
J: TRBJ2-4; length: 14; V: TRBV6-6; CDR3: ASSAMSGGDKNIQY
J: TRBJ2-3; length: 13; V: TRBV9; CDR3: ASSVVGTDTDTQY
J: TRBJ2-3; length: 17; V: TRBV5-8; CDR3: ASRRGWGQVNAFTDTQY
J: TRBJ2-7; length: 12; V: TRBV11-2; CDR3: ASSLGPGYHEQY
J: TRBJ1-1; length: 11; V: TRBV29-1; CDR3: SVTDRPNTEAF
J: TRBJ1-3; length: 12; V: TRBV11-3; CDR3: ASSSGISGNTIY
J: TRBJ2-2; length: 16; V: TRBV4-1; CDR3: ASSQEVPQGSNTGELF
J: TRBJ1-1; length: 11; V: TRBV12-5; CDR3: ASGLGGDTEAF
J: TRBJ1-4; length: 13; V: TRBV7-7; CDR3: ASSLGQGADEKLF
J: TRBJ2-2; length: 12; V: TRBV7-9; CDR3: ASSLGQASGELF
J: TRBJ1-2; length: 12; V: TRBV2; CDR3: ASSDKQGKYGYT
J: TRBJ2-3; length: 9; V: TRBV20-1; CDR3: SARDRYTQY
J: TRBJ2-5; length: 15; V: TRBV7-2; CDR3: ASGEGWLAGGLQAQY
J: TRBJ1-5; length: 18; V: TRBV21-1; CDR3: ASSKWARVEPGQGYQPQH
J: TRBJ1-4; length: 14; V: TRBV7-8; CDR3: ASSLYLRDTNEKLF
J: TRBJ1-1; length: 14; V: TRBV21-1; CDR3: ASSPVSQGIFNEAF
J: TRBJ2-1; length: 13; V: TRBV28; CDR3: ASSLPRGGYNEQF
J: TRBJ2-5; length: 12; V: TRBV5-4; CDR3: ASSTAGGAETQY
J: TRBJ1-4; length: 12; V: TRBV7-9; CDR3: ASSLQGAEEKLF
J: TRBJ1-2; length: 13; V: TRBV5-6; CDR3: ASSTLQGSFYGYT
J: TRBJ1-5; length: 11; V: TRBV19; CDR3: ASTARGHQPQH
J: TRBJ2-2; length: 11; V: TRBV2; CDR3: ASSGGGGGELF
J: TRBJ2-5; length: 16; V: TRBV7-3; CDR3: ASSLRGSWTGNQETQY
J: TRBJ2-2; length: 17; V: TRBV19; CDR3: ASSPLWTGGDPNTGELF
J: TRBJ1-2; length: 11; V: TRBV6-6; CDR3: ASSSDSNYGYT
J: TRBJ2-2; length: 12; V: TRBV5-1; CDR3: ASSQGLAGPELF
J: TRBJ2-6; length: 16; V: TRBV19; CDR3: ASSRGQIINTGANVLT
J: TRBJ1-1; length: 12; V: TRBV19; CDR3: ASSIVPGREIPF
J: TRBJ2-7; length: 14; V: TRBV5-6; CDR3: ASSLDFFGQGYEQY
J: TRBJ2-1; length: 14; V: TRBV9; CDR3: ASSVVYGGAGNEQF
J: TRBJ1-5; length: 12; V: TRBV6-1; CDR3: ASSEPGNWQPQH